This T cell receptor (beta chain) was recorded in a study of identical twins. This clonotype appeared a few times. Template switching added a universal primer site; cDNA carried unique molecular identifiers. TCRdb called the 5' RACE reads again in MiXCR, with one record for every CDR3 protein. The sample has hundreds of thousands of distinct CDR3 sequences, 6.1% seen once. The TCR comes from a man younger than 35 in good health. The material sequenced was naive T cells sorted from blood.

CDR3 sequence (DNA): TGCGCCAGCAGCTTGGCGGAAGGTAGGGGTGACGAGCAGTACTTC. Encoded protein: CASSLAEGRGDEQYF. The chain links TRBV5-1 to TRBJ2-7, with a tentative D call TRBD1 (5 bases). V was trimmed by 0 bases and J by 5 bases, leaving 15 bases between them. Germline V gene lookup returns CDR1 SGHRS and CDR2 YFSETQ. The CDR3 length is 15 residues.